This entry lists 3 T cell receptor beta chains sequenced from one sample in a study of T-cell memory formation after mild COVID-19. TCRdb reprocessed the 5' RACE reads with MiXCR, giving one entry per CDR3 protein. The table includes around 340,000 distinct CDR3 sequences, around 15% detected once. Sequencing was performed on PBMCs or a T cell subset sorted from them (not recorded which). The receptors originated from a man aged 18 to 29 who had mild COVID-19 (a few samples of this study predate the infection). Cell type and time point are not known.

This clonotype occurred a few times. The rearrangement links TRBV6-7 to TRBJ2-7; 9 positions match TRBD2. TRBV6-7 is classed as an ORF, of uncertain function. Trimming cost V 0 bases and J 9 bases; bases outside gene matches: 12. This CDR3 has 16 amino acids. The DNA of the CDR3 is TGTGCCAGCAGTTACTCGAAGGCGGGGGGGCCGTTGGCGCAGTACGTC. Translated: CASSYSKAGGPLAQYV.

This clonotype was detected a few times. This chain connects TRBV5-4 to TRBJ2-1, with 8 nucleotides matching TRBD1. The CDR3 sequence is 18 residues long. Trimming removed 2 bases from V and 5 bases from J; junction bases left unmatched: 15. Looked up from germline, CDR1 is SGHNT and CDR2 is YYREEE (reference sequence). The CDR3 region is CASSFSQGAMSMHNEQFF. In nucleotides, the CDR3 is TGTGCCAGCAGCTTCAGTCAGGGGGCGATGTCAATGCACAATGAGCAGTTCTTC.

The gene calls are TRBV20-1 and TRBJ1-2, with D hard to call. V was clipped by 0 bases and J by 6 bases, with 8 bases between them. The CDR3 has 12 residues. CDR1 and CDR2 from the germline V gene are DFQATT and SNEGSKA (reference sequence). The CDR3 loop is CSARDADHGYTF. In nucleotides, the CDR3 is TGCAGTGCTAGAGATGCGGACCATGGCTACACCTTC.